This TCR beta chain was identified in a study of T cells in Graves' hyperthyroidism and ophthalmopathy. The CDR3 sequence is 16 residues long. Germline-derived CDR1 and CDR2 are MNHEY and SMNVEV (reference sequence). Trimming took off 7 bases at V and 5 bases at J, with 23 bases between the two ends. General observations from the study: Clonotypes that were expanded in thyroid above 0.001 mostly appeared in blood too. Before onset, by a median of 6.5 months, the model predicted ophthalmopathy.

This clonotype was seen a handful of times. The antigen remains unidentified. The CDR3 regions of TCR beta were amplified from RNA transcripts. RT-PCR in the first round (using the HTBI primer set) targeted the TCR CDR3. TCRdb passed the multiplex PCR reads through MiXCR, listing each CDR3 protein once. The data hold roughly 510,000 distinct CDR3 sequences, with about 45% observed a single time. This clonotype was obtained from an adult woman with Graves' disease, either hyperthyroidism or ophthalmopathy (not recorded which). The rearrangement uses TRBV27 and TRBJ1-2, with D possibly matching TRBD1 (6 bases). The material sequenced was peripheral blood or thyroid tissue (not recorded which). CDR3 in DNA: TGTGCCAGCAACAAGCGTAAGCTGGACAGCCTTTATGGCTACACCTTC. This codes for CASNKRKLDSLYGYTF.